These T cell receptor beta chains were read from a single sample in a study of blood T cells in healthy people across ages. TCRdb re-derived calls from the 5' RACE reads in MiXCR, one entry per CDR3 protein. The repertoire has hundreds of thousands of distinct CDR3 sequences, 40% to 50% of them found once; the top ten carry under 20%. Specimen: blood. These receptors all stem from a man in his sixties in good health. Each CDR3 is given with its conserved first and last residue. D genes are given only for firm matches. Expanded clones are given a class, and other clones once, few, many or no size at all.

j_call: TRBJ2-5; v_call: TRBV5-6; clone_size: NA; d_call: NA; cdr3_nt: TGTGCCAGCAGCTTGGTGGTAGCGAAGCAAGAGACCCAGTACTTC; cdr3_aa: CASSLVVAKQETQYF
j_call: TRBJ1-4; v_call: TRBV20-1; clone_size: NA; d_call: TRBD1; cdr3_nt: TGCAGTGCTAGAGGGAAGGGGGCTTGGGAAAAACTGTTTTTT; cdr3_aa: CSARGKGAWEKLFF
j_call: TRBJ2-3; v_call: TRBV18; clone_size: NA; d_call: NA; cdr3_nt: TGTGCCAGCTCACCACCGGACTTTCGAGGGTTGCCGTATTTT; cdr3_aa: CASSPPDFRGLPYF
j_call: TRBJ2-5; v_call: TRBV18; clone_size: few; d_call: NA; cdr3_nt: TGTGCCAGCGCCCAGGAAAGAGAGACCCAGTACTTC; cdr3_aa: CASAQERETQYF
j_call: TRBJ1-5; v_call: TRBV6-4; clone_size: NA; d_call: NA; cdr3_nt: TGTGCCAGCATCCCGCCGGATCAGCCCCAGCATTTT; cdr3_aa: CASIPPDQPQHF
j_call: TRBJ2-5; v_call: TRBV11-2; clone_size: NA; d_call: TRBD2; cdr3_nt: TGTGCCAGCAGCCGTTCCACTAGCGGGGCTTTGGGGGCCCAGTACTTC; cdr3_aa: CASSRSTSGALGAQYF
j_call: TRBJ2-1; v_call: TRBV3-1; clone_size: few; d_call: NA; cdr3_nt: TGTGCCAGCAGCGTCAGCGGGTTCTACAATGAGCAGTTCTTC; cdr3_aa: CASSVSGFYNEQFF
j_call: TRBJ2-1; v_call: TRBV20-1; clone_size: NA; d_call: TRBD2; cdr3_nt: TGCAGTGTCCCCGGGGGGAGTGGGGTTCAAGAGACCCAGTTCTTC; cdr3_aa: CSVPGGSGVQETQFF
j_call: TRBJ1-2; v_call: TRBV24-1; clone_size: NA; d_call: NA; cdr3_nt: TGTGCCACCAGTGACCGGGTACAGGGCGGCTATGGCTTCACCTTC; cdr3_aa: CATSDRVQGGYGFTF
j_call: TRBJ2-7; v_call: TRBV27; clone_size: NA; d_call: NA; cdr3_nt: TGTGCCAGCAGTTTATCAGGGACGCCTTCTTACGAGCAGTACTTC; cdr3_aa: CASSLSGTPSYEQYF
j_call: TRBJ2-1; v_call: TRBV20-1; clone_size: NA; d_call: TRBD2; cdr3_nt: TGCAGTGCTAGAGATCCAGCGGGGGGGCCCACAGATACGCAGTTCTTC; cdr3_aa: CSARDPAGGPTDTQFF
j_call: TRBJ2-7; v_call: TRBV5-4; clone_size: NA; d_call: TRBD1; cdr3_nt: TGTGCCAGCACCCATGGGGGACAGGGTTACGAGCAGTACTTC; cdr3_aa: CASTHGGQGYEQYF
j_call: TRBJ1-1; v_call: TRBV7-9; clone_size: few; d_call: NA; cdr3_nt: TGTGCCAGCAGCTTAGAAGGGCGGACGAACACTGAAGCTTTCTTT; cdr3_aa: CASSLEGRTNTEAFF
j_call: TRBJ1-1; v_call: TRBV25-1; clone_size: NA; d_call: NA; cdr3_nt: TGTGCCAGCAGTGTAGGCGTGGGGGAAGCTTTCTTT; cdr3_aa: CASSVGVGEAFF
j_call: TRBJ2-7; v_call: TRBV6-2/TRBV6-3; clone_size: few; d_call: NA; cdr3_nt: TGTGCCAGCAGTTACTCGATTTATCTTGGGGACGAGCAGTACTTC; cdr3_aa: CASSYSIYLGDEQYF
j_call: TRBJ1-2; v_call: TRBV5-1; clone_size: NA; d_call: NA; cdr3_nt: TGCGCCAGCATTGAGGGCTACACCTTC; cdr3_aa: CASIEGYTF
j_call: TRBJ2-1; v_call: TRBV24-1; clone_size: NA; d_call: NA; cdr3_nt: TGTGCCACCAGTAAGGGAAAACGGGATGAGCAGTTCTTC; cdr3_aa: CATSKGKRDEQFF
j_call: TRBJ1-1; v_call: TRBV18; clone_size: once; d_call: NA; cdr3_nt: TGTGCCAGCTCACCATTGGACAGCCGGTACACTGAAGCTTTCTTT; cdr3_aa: CASSPLDSRYTEAFF
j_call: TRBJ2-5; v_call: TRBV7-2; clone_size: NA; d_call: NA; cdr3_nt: TGTGCCAGCAGCAGGGACTCCAGGTCCCGGGAGACCCAGTACTTC; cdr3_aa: CASSRDSRSRETQYF
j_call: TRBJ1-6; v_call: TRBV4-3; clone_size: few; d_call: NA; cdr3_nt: TGCGCCAGCAGCCAGGGATTAAGGGATATGAGCTCCTATAATTCACCCCTCCACTTT; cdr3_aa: CASSQGLRDMSSYNSPLHF
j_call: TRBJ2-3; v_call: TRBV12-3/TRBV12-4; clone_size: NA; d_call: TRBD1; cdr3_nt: TGTGCCAGCAGGACAGGGTTAAGCACAGATACGCAGTATTTT; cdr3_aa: CASRTGLSTDTQYF
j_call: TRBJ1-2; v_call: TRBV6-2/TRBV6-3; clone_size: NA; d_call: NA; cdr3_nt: TGTGCCAGCAGTGAATTCTATGGCTACACCTTC; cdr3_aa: CASSEFYGYTF
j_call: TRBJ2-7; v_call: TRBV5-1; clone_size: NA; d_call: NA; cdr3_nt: TGCGCCAGCACCCCCGAGAGTGACAGCATCTACGAGCAGTACTTC; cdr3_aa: CASTPESDSIYEQYF
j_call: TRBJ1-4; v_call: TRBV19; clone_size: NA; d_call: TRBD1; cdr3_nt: TGTGCCAGTAGTATTCTAGGGGGCGAACTGTTTTTT; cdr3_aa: CASSILGGELFF
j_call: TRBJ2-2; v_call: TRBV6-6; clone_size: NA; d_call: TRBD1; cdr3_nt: TGTGCCAGCATCAAAGGGGGACAGAGCACCGGGGAGCTGTTTTTT; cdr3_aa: CASIKGGQSTGELFF
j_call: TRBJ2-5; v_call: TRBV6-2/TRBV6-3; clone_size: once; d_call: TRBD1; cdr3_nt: TGTGCCAGCAGTCCAGGGGGTTACGGGACCCAGTACTTC; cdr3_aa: CASSPGGYGTQYF
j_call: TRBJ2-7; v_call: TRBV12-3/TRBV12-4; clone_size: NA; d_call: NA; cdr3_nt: TGTGCCAGCAGAGATCAGGTTTCCTACGAGCAGTACTTC; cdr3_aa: CASRDQVSYEQYF
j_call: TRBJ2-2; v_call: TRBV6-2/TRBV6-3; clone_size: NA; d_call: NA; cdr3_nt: TGTGCCAGCAGTTACACCAGCGGGGAGCTGTTTTTT; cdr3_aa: CASSYTSGELFF
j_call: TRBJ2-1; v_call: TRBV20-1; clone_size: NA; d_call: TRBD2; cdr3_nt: TGCAGTGCTAGAGAACAGCGGGGGGAAAACAATGAGCAGTTCTTC; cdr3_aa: CSAREQRGENNEQFF
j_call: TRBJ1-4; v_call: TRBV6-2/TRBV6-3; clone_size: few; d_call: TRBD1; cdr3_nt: TGTGCCAGCACGAGTCCGGGACAGCTTAATGAAAAACTGTTTTTT; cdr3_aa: CASTSPGQLNEKLFF
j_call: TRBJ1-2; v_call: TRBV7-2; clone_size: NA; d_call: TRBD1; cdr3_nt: TGTGCCAGCAGCTTAGTTCCCGGGACAGAGTTTTATGGCTACACCTTC; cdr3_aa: CASSLVPGTEFYGYTF
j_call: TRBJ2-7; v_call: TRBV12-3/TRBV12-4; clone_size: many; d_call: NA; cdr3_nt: TGTGCCAGCAGTTTGCCACAGGGAAGTAACGAGCAGTACTTC; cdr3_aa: CASSLPQGSNEQYF
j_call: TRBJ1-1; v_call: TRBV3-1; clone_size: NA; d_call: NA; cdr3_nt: TGTGCCAGCAGCCAACCGGGTCTGGCTGAAGCTTTCTTT; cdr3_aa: CASSQPGLAEAFF
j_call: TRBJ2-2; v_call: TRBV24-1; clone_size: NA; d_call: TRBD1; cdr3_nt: TGTGCCACCGGAAAGTCCGGGACAGGGGGCGCCGGGGAGCTGTTTTTT; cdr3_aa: CATGKSGTGGAGELFF
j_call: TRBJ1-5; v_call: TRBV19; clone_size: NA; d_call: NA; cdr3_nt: TGTGCCACCGCGGATAGCGGGGGGAGTCAGCCCCAGCATTTT; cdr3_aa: CATADSGGSQPQHF
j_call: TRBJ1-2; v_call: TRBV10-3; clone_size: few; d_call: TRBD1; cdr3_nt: TGTGCCATCAGTGACTTGGACAGGGCTATCTATGGCTACACCTTC; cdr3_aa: CAISDLDRAIYGYTF
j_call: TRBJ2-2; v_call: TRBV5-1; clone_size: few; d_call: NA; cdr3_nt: TGCGCCAGCAGCTTGCCCTCAAAGACCGGGGAGCTGTTTTTT; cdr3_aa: CASSLPSKTGELFF
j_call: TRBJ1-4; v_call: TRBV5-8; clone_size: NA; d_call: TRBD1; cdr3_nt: TGTGCCAGCAGTCGGGGACAGGGTAACGAAAAACTGTTTTTT; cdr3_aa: CASSRGQGNEKLFF
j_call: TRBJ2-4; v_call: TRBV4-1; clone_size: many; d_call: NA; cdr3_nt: TGCGCCAGCAGCCAAGTCGCCGAGTCAAAAAACATTCAGTACTTC; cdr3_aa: CASSQVAESKNIQYF
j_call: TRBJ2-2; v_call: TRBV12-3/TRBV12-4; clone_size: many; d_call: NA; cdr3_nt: TGTGCCAGCAGTTTCGGACAGAACACCGGGGAGCTGTTTTTT; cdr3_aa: CASSFGQNTGELFF
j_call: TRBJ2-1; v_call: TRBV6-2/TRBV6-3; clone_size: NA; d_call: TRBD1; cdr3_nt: TGTGCCAGCAGCGAGGGGGCCCTCTCCTACAATGAGCAGTTCTTC; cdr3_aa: CASSEGALSYNEQFF
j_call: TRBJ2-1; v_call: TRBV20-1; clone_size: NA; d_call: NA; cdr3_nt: TGCAGTACACAGGACTACAATGAGCAGTTCTTC; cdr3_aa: CSTQDYNEQFF
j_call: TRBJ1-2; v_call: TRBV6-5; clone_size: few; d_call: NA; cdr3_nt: TGTGCCAGCAGTGTGGGGACTCAGGGAACGGGCTACACCTTC; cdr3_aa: CASSVGTQGTGYTF
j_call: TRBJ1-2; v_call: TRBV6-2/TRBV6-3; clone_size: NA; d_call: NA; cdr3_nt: TGTGCCAGCAGTGATGCGGCAAGAGGCTACACCTTC; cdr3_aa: CASSDAARGYTF
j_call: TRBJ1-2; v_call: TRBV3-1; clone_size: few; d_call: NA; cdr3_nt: TGTGCCAGCAGCCAGGGCGGCCCCTATGGCTACACCTTC; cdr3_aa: CASSQGGPYGYTF
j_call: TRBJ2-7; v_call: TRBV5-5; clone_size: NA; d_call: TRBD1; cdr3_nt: TGTGCCAGCAGCCTACCCGGGACAGGGTGGAACGAGCAGTACTTC; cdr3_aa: CASSLPGTGWNEQYF
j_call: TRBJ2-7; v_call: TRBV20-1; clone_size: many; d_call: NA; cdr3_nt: TGCAGTGCTAGAGATAGGCAGGGGTGGAACTACGAGCAGTACTTC; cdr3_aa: CSARDRQGWNYEQYF
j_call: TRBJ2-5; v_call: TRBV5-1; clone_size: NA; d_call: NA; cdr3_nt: TGCGCCAGCAGGTTTCGAGGAGAGACCCAGTACTTC; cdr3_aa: CASRFRGETQYF
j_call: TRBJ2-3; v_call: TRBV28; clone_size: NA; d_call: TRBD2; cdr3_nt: TGTGCCAGCACTCCGGGGGGACTAGCGGGGCTTAGCACAGGTACGCAGTATTTT; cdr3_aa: CASTPGGLAGLSTGTQYF
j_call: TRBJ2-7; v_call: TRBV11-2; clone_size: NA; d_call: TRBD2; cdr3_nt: TGTGCCAGCACCACCCCGGGAGCGGGGAAATACGAGCAGTACTTC; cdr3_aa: CASTTPGAGKYEQYF
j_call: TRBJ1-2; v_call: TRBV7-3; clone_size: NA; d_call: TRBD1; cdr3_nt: TGTGCCAGCAGACCAGGGGGATCCAACTATGGCTACACCTTC; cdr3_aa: CASRPGGSNYGYTF
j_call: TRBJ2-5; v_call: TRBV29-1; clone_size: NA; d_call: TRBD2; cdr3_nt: TGCAGCGTTGACCGGGGCTCTAGCGGGGGCCCTCAGACCCAGTACTTC; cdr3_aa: CSVDRGSSGGPQTQYF
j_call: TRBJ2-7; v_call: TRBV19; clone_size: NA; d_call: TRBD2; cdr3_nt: TGTGCCAGTAAGGGGGGGACTAGCCGCATGGAGACCAAGTACTTC; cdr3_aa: CASKGGTSRMETKYF
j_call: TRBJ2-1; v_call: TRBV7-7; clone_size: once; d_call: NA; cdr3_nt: TGTGCCAGCAGCGCGGGGTTCTACAATGAGCAGTTCTTC; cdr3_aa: CASSAGFYNEQFF
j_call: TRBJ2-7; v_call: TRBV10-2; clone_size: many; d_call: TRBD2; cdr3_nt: TGCGCCACCGGGACTAGCGGGGGGACCTACGAGCAGTACTTC; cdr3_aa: CATGTSGGTYEQYF
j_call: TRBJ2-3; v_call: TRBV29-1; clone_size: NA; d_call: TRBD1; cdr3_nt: TGCAGCGTTGACGGACAGGGCCCAGATACGCAGTATTTT; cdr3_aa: CSVDGQGPDTQYF
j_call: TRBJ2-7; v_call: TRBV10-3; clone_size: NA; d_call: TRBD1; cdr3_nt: TGTGCCATCAGTAAAGGGACAGACACCTACGAGCAGTACTTC; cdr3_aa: CAISKGTDTYEQYF
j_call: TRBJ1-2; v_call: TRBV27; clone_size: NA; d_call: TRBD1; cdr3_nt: TGTGCCAGCAGCCGGGACAGTATCTATGGCTACACCTTC; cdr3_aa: CASSRDSIYGYTF
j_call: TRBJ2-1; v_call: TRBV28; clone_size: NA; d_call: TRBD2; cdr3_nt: TGTGCCAGCAGTTTATCATTAGGACTAGCGGGGGGTCACAATGAGCAGTTCTTC; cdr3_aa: CASSLSLGLAGGHNEQFF